This TCR beta chain was sequenced during a study of OX40 agonist ivuxolimab in advanced cancers. At the level of the study: From roughly 20 to 90 years was the age range, with a mean of about 56 years, and approximately 80% were male. Findings and limits, study-wide: CD8+ T cells were the subset that, on average, had more expanded clones than CD4+.

This clone has more than one count but fewer than ten. The target antigen is unknown. Blood got drawn at baseline, again on cycle 4 day 1, and then on cycle 7 day 1. The method was immunoSEQ multiplex PCR; TCRdb's version includes in-frame clones alone and lacks a portion of them. The table records roughly 61,000 clones, about nine tenths of them present only once. This clonotype originated in an adult with an advanced solid tumor such as melanoma, head and neck, liver or kidney cancer. The specimen comprised CD4+ or CD8+ T cells sorted from blood, sampled in a trial of the OX40 agonist ivuxolimab.

DNA for the CDR3: TGTGCCAGCAGCCCCCCCCGTTGGGAGGGGCAGCATGGCTACACCTTC. Translating gives CASSPPRWEGQHGYTF. The V gene is TRBV5-6, the J gene TRBJ1-2; tentatively, D is TRBD1 (5 bases). This CDR3 spans 16 amino acids. Trimming took 4 bases from V and 6 from J, leaving 22 bases between them. CDR1 is SGHDT and CDR2 is YYEEEE in the germline V gene.